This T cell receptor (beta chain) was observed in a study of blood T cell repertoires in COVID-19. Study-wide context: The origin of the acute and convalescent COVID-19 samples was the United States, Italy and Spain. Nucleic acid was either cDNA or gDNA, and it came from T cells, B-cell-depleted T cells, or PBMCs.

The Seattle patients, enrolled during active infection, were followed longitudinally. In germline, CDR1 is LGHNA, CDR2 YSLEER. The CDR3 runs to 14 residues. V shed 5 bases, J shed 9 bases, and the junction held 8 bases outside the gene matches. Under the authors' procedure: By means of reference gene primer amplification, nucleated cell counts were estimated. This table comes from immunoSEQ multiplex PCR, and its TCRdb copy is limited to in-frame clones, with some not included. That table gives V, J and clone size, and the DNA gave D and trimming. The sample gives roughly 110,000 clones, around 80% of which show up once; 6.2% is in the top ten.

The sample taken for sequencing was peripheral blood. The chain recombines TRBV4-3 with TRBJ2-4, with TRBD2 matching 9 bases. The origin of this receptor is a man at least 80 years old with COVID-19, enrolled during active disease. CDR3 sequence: CASSALAGLAIQYF. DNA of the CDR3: TGCGCCAGCAGCGCGCTAGCGGGGCTGGCCATTCAGTACTTC.